This entry is about one T cell receptor (beta chain). V was trimmed by 6 bases and J by 3 bases, leaving 10 bases between them. Germline CDR1 and CDR2: SQVTM and ANQGSEA. The CDR3 runs 12 residues. This record comes from a study of neoadjuvant anti-PD-1 for oral cavity cancer. Produced via immunoSEQ multiplex PCR; TCRdb's table is partial and in-frame only. This sample has more than 50,000 clones, with approximately 80% found just once. Source: PBMCs, taken before nivolumab (anti-PD-1) treatment. J is TRBJ2-3 and V is TRBV29-1; maybe TRBD1 (6 bases). This TCR came from a person aged 35-80 years with oral cavity squamous cell carcinoma. CDR3 sequence reads: CSVARGTDTQYF. In nucleotides, the CDR3 is TGCAGCGTCGCCAGGGGTACAGATACGCAGTATTTT.